This section outlines one T cell receptor beta chain sequence together with its context. Its antigen is unidentified. Only in-frame clones appear in the TCRdb table, and some are missing; sequencing was by immunoSEQ multiplex PCR. This sample carries more than 300,000 clones, about 86% of them seen once, and the ten largest clones take under 2%. The data belong to a study of Ad26.COV2.S vaccination and SARS-CoV-2 variants. Study-level points and caveats: Comparability of non-spike TCR breadth was observed across vaccine and placebo recipients.

Specified treatment: some 20 received Ad26.COV2.S at low or high dose, single or two shots; roughly five received placebo; per-sample allocation not given. Samples were taken on day 63 after the first vaccine or placebo injection. As its vector, the vaccine had Ad26, which expressed Wuhan-strain SARS-CoV-2 spike. The sequence was collected from a person between 18 and 60 years old who received the Ad26.COV2.S COVID-19 vaccine or a placebo. This sample comprised peripheral blood, obtained in a trial of Ad26.COV2.S vaccine versus placebo.

CDR3 sequence: CASRRENTEAFF. The CDR3 DNA sequence: TGTGCCAGCAGACGGGAGAACACTGAAGCTTTCTTT. V and J are TRBV12-3 or TRBV12-4 and TRBJ1-1; D gene uncertain. V was shortened by 6 bases and J by 1 base, with 6 bases between the two germline ends. The CDR3 extends over 12 amino acids.